A selection of T cell receptor beta chains follows, all from one sample in a study of cytomegalovirus exposure and HLA in healthy donors. Assay: immunoSEQ multiplex PCR; the TCRdb copy retains only in-frame clones and omits some. The sample holds 150,000 to 200,000 clones, approximately 80% seen once. The specimen sequenced was PBMCs. The source of these receptors is a man younger than 30 in good health and CMV-seropositive. CDR3s include the opening cysteine and the closing phenylalanine or tryptophan. The D gene is left open where the match is weak. A row's size may be missing; if present it is once, few, many or a size class.

NA,NA,TRBJ1-2,TRBV19,CASSRPLANYGYTF,TGTGCCAGTAGTCGTCCATTAGCTAACTATGGCTACACCTTC
NA,NA,TRBJ2-1,TRBV2,CASTRGTEQFF,TGTGCCAGCACAAGGGGCACCGAGCAGTTCTTC
NA,NA,TRBJ2-7,TRBV9,CASSAHLASEQYF,TGTGCCAGCAGCGCCCACCTAGCTTCCGAGCAGTACTTC
NA,NA,TRBJ2-1,TRBV4-2,CASSHPTSRSYNEQFF,TGTGCCAGCAGCCACCCTACTAGTCGGTCCTACAATGAGCAGTTCTTC
TRBD1,NA,TRBJ1-3,TRBV30,CACEQGATNTIYF,TGTGCCTGCGAACAGGGGGCGACGAACACCATATATTTT
NA,NA,TRBJ2-3,TRBV28,CASSTSGSTDTQYF,TGTGCCAGCAGTACTTCCGGGAGCACAGATACGCAGTATTTT
NA,NA,TRBJ2-7,TRBV9,CASSPVVGGEQYF,TGTGCCAGCAGCCCCGTCGTCGGGGGCGAGCAGTACTTC
TRBD2,once,TRBJ2-1,TRBV4-1,CASSQDSGRANEQFF,TGCGCCAGCAGCCAAGATAGCGGGAGGGCCAATGAGCAGTTCTTC
TRBD2,NA,TRBJ2-2,TRBV11-3,CASSTGTSHGELFF,TGTGCCAGCAGCACAGGGACTAGCCACGGGGAGCTGTTTTTT
TRBD1,NA,TRBJ2-7,TRBV15,CATSRDLQGDYEQYF,TGTGCCACCAGCAGAGATCTTCAGGGGGACTACGAGCAGTACTTC
TRBD2,NA,TRBJ2-1,TRBV5-1,CASSLVTSGYNEQFF,TGCGCCAGCAGCTTGGTGACTAGCGGGTACAATGAGCAGTTCTTC
TRBD2,NA,TRBJ2-7,TRBV5-4,CASSLGGLAGVRDEQYF,TGTGCCAGCAGCTTGGGGGGACTAGCGGGAGTAAGAGACGAGCAGTACTTC
NA,NA,TRBJ2-5,TRBV4-2,CASSQDLETQYF,TGTGCCAGCAGCCAAGATCTGGAGACCCAGTACTTC
TRBD2,NA,TRBJ2-7,TRBV18,CASSPSGSWEQYF,TGTGCCAGCTCACCTAGCGGGAGTTGGGAGCAGTACTTC
NA,NA,TRBJ1-2,TRBV30,CAWKGRGFPINYGYTF,TGTGCCTGGAAGGGCAGGGGATTCCCTATTAACTATGGCTACACCTTC
TRBD2,NA,TRBJ2-3,TRBV7-6,CASSPSTREAIDTQYF,TGTGCCAGCAGCCCCTCCACGCGGGAGGCAATAGATACGCAGTATTTT
NA,NA,TRBJ2-7,TRBV5-1,CASSLTAISYEQYF,TGCGCCAGCAGCTTGACAGCTATATCCTACGAGCAGTACTTC
TRBD2,NA,TRBJ2-5,TRBV18,CASSLNRLAQETQYF,TGTGCCAGCTCCCTGAACCGACTAGCCCAAGAGACCCAGTACTTC
NA,NA,TRBJ1-1,TRBV27,CASSTTYAEAFF,TGTGCCAGCAGTACCACCTATGCTGAAGCTTTCTTT
TRBD2,NA,TRBJ2-7,TRBV28,CASTPPGGYLYEQYF,TGTGCCAGCACCCCACCGGGGGGGTATCTCTACGAGCAGTACTTC
NA,NA,TRBJ2-7,TRBV6-5,CASSYTRGSSYEQYF,TGTGCCAGCAGTTACACCCGGGGAAGCTCCTACGAGCAGTACTTC
TRBD1,NA,TRBJ2-7,TRBV6-1,CASRMTGVGEQYF,TGTGCCAGCAGAATGACAGGGGTCGGCGAGCAGTACTTC
NA,NA,TRBJ1-1,TRBV21-1,CASSKDGTGRDTEAFF,TGTGCCAGCAGCAAAGACGGGACAGGGAGGGACACTGAAGCTTTCTTT
NA,NA,TRBJ2-7,TRBV7-2,CASSSPGAFYEQYF,TGTGCCAGCAGCTCCCCTGGGGCCTTCTACGAGCAGTACTTC
NA,NA,TRBJ1-3,TRBV7-3,CASSLQRETESGNTIYF,TGTGCCAGCAGCCTCCAACGGGAGACTGAGTCTGGAAACACCATATATTTT
NA,NA,TRBJ2-7,TRBV19,CASRSPSEGFGEQYF,TGTGCCAGTAGATCCCCATCGGAGGGGTTCGGCGAGCAGTACTTC
TRBD2,NA,TRBJ2-7,TRBV10-2,CASSEGRGAYEQYF,TGCGCCAGCAGTGAAGGGAGGGGCGCGTACGAGCAGTACTTC
TRBD1,NA,TRBJ2-7,TRBV14,CASSQRTGGIGEQYF,TGTGCCAGCAGCCAACGGACAGGGGGGATTGGGGAGCAGTACTTC
TRBD1,NA,TRBJ2-3,TRBV27,CASSSLGTAHRSTDTQYF,TGTGCCAGCAGTTCCCTGGGGACAGCCCACCGAAGCACAGATACGCAGTATTTT
TRBD1,NA,TRBJ1-2,TRBV5-1,CASTEGRGLLYGYTF,TGCGCCAGCACCGAAGGCAGGGGGCTACTATATGGCTACACCTTC
NA,NA,TRBJ2-3,TRBV7-3,CASSPSGPAQYF,TGTGCCAGCAGCCCCTCAGGGCCAGCGCAGTATTTT
TRBD2,NA,TRBJ2-5,TRBV29-1,CSARKSAGESTTQYF,TGCAGCGCCAGGAAGTCAGCGGGAGAATCGACGACCCAGTACTTC
NA,NA,TRBJ2-7,TRBV9,CASSEGSGSYEQYF,TGTGCCAGCAGCGAGGGTAGCGGCTCCTACGAGCAGTACTTC
TRBD2,NA,TRBJ2-3,TRBV19,CASSVGLAGKGDTQYF,TGTGCCAGTAGTGTGGGACTAGCGGGAAAAGGAGATACGCAGTATTTT
NA,NA,TRBJ2-7,TRBV28,CACGRAYEQYF,TGTGCCTGTGGCAGGGCCTACGAGCAGTACTTC
TRBD1,NA,TRBJ1-2,TRBV28,CASSSGTGGRYTF,TGTGCCAGCAGTTCCGGGACAGGCGGTCGCTACACCTTC
NA,NA,TRBJ1-5,TRBV28,CASSKVGRGGGQPQHF,TGTGCCAGCAGTAAGGTAGGGAGGGGGGGAGGACAGCCCCAGCATTTT